The present entry profiles one T cell receptor (beta chain) with its context. These data originate in a study of blood T cell repertoires in COVID-19. On the study more broadly: The United States, Italy and Spain provided the acute and convalescent COVID-19 samples.

Sequencing used immunoSEQ multiplex PCR; TCRdb keeps in-frame clones, though not all of them. In the table there are tens of thousands of clones, 89% of which are singletons. This receptor was taken from a man aged 50 to 60 with active COVID-19. The specimen was peripheral blood.

The CDR3 DNA reads as TGTGCCAGTAGGAGGGGGCGTCTCCGAGAGAACACTGAAGCTTTCTTT. Its translation: CASRRGRLRENTEAFF. The chain carries TRBV19 and TRBJ1-1; 7 positions agree with TRBD1. The CDR3 is made up of 16 amino acids. The V segment lost 6 bases and the J segment 1 base; nucleotides outside the gene matches: 11. Germline V lookup: CDR1 LNHDA, CDR2 SQIVND (reference sequence). Supplemented by reference TRBV19 and TRBJ1-1, the full variable domain reads DGGITQSPKYLFRKEGQNVTLSCEQNLNHDAMYWYRQDPGQGLRLIYYSQIVNDFQKGDIAEGYSVSREKKESFPLTVTSAQKNPTAFYLCASRRGRLRENTEAFFGQGTRLTVV.